Listed below are T cell receptor beta chains from one sample, sequenced in a study of T cell repertoires in cytomegalovirus infection. MiXCR, applied by TCRdb to the reads, yields one record per CDR3 protein. This sample has just under 500,000 distinct CDR3 sequences, with around a third found just once. Which antigens these TCRs recognize remains unknown. The material was cultured PBMCs, obtained from culture after CMV antigen stimulation. Every receptor here comes from a human donor in good health (CMV status not recorded). Some clones in this sample may be carry-over from other donors' samples. Both conserved end residues are part of each CDR3. The order of the fields is V gene, D gene, clone size, CDR3 length, J gene, CDR3 DNA, CDR3 protein. The D gene is left open where the match is weak. For some rows the clone size is stated as once, few or many, or as a class when expanded; others skip it.

v_gene: TRBV27; d_gene: TRBD1; abundance: many; len: 14; j_gene: TRBJ2-1; CDR3nt: TGTGCCAGCAGTTTTAGGGACAGCTACAATGAGCAGTTCTTC; CDR3aa: CASSFRDSYNEQFF
v_gene: TRBV12-3/TRBV12-4; d_gene: TRBD1; abundance: -; len: 16; j_gene: TRBJ2-1; CDR3nt: TGTGCCAGCAGCCGTCGAGCGGGACAGGGCCTCAATGAGCAGTTCTTC; CDR3aa: CASSRRAGQGLNEQFF
v_gene: TRBV4-1; d_gene: -; abundance: few; len: 16; j_gene: TRBJ2-3; CDR3nt: TGCGCCAGCAGCCAAGATGAAGTCGTCGTCACAGATACGCAGTATTTT; CDR3aa: CASSQDEVVVTDTQYF
v_gene: TRBV7-2; d_gene: TRBD2; abundance: -; len: 16; j_gene: TRBJ2-4; CDR3nt: TGTGCCAGCAGCTTAGTAGGCGGGAGAGCCAAAAACATTCAGTACTTC; CDR3aa: CASSLVGGRAKNIQYF
v_gene: TRBV19; d_gene: TRBD2; abundance: -; len: 17; j_gene: TRBJ2-3; CDR3nt: TGTGCCAGTAGTATAGAGCAGACTAGCGGGAGCCCAGATACGCAGTATTTT; CDR3aa: CASSIEQTSGSPDTQYF
v_gene: TRBV18; d_gene: -; abundance: -; len: 14; j_gene: TRBJ2-5; CDR3nt: TGTGCCAGCTCACCACGGGAGACAAGGGAGACCCAGTACTTC; CDR3aa: CASSPRETRETQYF
v_gene: TRBV29-1; d_gene: -; abundance: few; len: 15; j_gene: TRBJ2-1; CDR3nt: TGCAGCGTCCCGTGGCGGGCCAGGAGTTCCGATGAGCAGTTCTTC; CDR3aa: CSVPWRARSSDEQFF
v_gene: TRBV20-1; d_gene: -; abundance: -; len: 14; j_gene: TRBJ2-7; CDR3nt: TGCAGTGCCCCTGACAGCGGGTCCTCCTACGAGCAGTACTTC; CDR3aa: CSAPDSGSSYEQYF
v_gene: TRBV15; d_gene: TRBD1; abundance: few; len: 16; j_gene: TRBJ2-7; CDR3nt: TGTGCCACCAGCAGAGATTTAGCACAGGGGTCCTACGAGCAGTACTTC; CDR3aa: CATSRDLAQGSYEQYF
v_gene: TRBV9; d_gene: -; abundance: -; len: 14; j_gene: TRBJ2-3; CDR3nt: TGTGCCAGCAGCCCGCCTGGGAGCACAGATACGCAGTATTTT; CDR3aa: CASSPPGSTDTQYF
v_gene: TRBV6-5; d_gene: -; abundance: -; len: 11; j_gene: TRBJ2-1; CDR3nt: TGTGCCAGCAGCAATAACAGGGTGCAGTTCTTC; CDR3aa: CASSNNRVQFF
v_gene: TRBV5-1; d_gene: TRBD2; abundance: medium-sized; len: 16; j_gene: TRBJ2-1; CDR3nt: TGCGCCAGCAGCTTGAACGTCCGGGAGGGCCTCGATGAGCAGTTCTTC; CDR3aa: CASSLNVREGLDEQFF
v_gene: TRBV7-3; d_gene: -; abundance: many; len: 13; j_gene: TRBJ2-5; CDR3nt: TGTGCCAGCAGCTTAGGGGGCGGAGAGACCCAGTACTTC; CDR3aa: CASSLGGGETQYF
v_gene: TRBV29-1; d_gene: -; abundance: -; len: 10; j_gene: TRBJ2-1; CDR3nt: TGCAGCGGGAAGAACAATGAGCAGTTCTTC; CDR3aa: CSGKNNEQFF
v_gene: TRBV5-8; d_gene: -; abundance: -; len: 16; j_gene: TRBJ2-1; CDR3nt: TGTGCCAGCAGCCCACCAGACCTATTCCTTTACAATGAGCAGTTCTTC; CDR3aa: CASSPPDLFLYNEQFF
v_gene: TRBV5-1; d_gene: TRBD2; abundance: many; len: 14; j_gene: TRBJ2-3; CDR3nt: TGCGCCAGCAGCGAGGGACTAGTCGCAGATACGCAGTATTTT; CDR3aa: CASSEGLVADTQYF
v_gene: TRBV12-3/TRBV12-4; d_gene: TRBD1; abundance: -; len: 15; j_gene: TRBJ2-7; CDR3nt: TGTGCCAGCAGTCGCCCGGGACAGGGTTTCTACGAGCAGTACTTC; CDR3aa: CASSRPGQGFYEQYF
v_gene: TRBV7-2; d_gene: TRBD1; abundance: many; len: 14; j_gene: TRBJ2-5; CDR3nt: TGTGCCAGCAGCTTACCCCGACAGGGAGAGACCCAGTACTTC; CDR3aa: CASSLPRQGETQYF
v_gene: TRBV19; d_gene: -; abundance: -; len: 17; j_gene: TRBJ2-2; CDR3nt: TGTGCCAGTAGTATCGAGACAGTTCAAGCGAACACCGGGGAGCTGTTTTTT; CDR3aa: CASSIETVQANTGELFF
v_gene: TRBV20-1; d_gene: TRBD2; abundance: -; len: 14; j_gene: TRBJ2-5; CDR3nt: TGCAGTGCTCCCGTAGCGGGAGTCCAAGAGACCCAGTACTTC; CDR3aa: CSAPVAGVQETQYF
v_gene: TRBV15; d_gene: -; abundance: few; len: 12; j_gene: TRBJ2-2; CDR3nt: TGTGCCACCAGCACACGGGCCGGGGAGCTGTTTTTT; CDR3aa: CATSTRAGELFF
v_gene: TRBV14; d_gene: -; abundance: few; len: 14; j_gene: TRBJ1-1; CDR3nt: TGTGCCAGCAGCCGCTTAACAGGGAACACTGAAGCTTTCTTT; CDR3aa: CASSRLTGNTEAFF
v_gene: TRBV5-6; d_gene: -; abundance: -; len: 12; j_gene: TRBJ1-2; CDR3nt: TGTGCCAGCAACTCCTACGGGGGTGGCTACACCTTC; CDR3aa: CASNSYGGGYTF
v_gene: TRBV7-8; d_gene: -; abundance: -; len: 15; j_gene: TRBJ1-5; CDR3nt: TGTGCCAGCAGCTTCATGGGTGAGAGCAATCAGCCCCAGCATTTT; CDR3aa: CASSFMGESNQPQHF
v_gene: TRBV15; d_gene: -; abundance: -; len: 16; j_gene: TRBJ2-1; CDR3nt: TGTGCCACCAGCTCACGGAGGGGGATTTCACACAATGAGCAGTTCTTC; CDR3aa: CATSSRRGISHNEQFF
v_gene: TRBV4-2; d_gene: -; abundance: -; len: 14; j_gene: TRBJ2-7; CDR3nt: TGTGCCAGCAGCCAAGAAAGGCTAGTGCACGAGCAGTACTTC; CDR3aa: CASSQERLVHEQYF
v_gene: TRBV4-1; d_gene: -; abundance: -; len: 15; j_gene: TRBJ2-1; CDR3nt: TGCGCCAGCAGCCAAGTGCGGCTCGTCTACAATGAGCAGTTCTTC; CDR3aa: CASSQVRLVYNEQFF
v_gene: TRBV6-2/TRBV6-3; d_gene: TRBD2; abundance: -; len: 16; j_gene: TRBJ2-1; CDR3nt: TGTGCCAGCAGTCCCTCTCGAACGGGAGGGTTAAATGAGCAGTTCTTC; CDR3aa: CASSPSRTGGLNEQFF
v_gene: TRBV6-2/TRBV6-3; d_gene: TRBD2; abundance: few; len: 14; j_gene: TRBJ2-7; CDR3nt: TGTGCCAGCAATGAACTAGCGGGAACCTACGAGCAGTACTTC; CDR3aa: CASNELAGTYEQYF
v_gene: TRBV7-8; d_gene: -; abundance: many; len: 13; j_gene: TRBJ1-1; CDR3nt: TGTGCCAGCAGGGTTGACATGAACACTGAAGCTTTCTTT; CDR3aa: CASRVDMNTEAFF
v_gene: TRBV7-6; d_gene: -; abundance: few; len: 16; j_gene: TRBJ2-5; CDR3nt: TGTGCCAGCAGCTTATCCAGCAGGGGCGATGGAGAGACCCAGTACTTC; CDR3aa: CASSLSSRGDGETQYF
v_gene: TRBV28; d_gene: TRBD2; abundance: -; len: 17; j_gene: TRBJ2-5; CDR3nt: TGTGCCAGCAGTTTTCCGAGCGGGAGGGCCGGGTGGGAGACCCAGTACTTC; CDR3aa: CASSFPSGRAGWETQYF
v_gene: TRBV7-2; d_gene: -; abundance: many; len: 13; j_gene: TRBJ2-3; CDR3nt: TGTGCCAGCAGCCCGGGCAGCACAGATACGCAGTATTTT; CDR3aa: CASSPGSTDTQYF
v_gene: TRBV11-2; d_gene: -; abundance: few; len: 15; j_gene: TRBJ2-4; CDR3nt: TGTGCCAGCAGCTTAGTACAGTTAGCCAAAAACATTCAGTACTTC; CDR3aa: CASSLVQLAKNIQYF
v_gene: TRBV4-2; d_gene: TRBD2; abundance: -; len: 15; j_gene: TRBJ2-7; CDR3nt: TGTGCCAGCAGCCAAGTGGGACTAGCGGTCTACGAGCAGTACTTC; CDR3aa: CASSQVGLAVYEQYF
v_gene: TRBV28; d_gene: -; abundance: -; len: 15; j_gene: TRBJ1-4; CDR3nt: TGTGCCAGCAGTTACCTATTCGATACTAATGAAAAACTGTTTTTT; CDR3aa: CASSYLFDTNEKLFF
v_gene: TRBV5-8; d_gene: -; abundance: many; len: 16; j_gene: TRBJ2-2; CDR3nt: TGTGCCAGCAGCTTCCATTTTAACTCGAACACCGGGGAGCTGTTTTTT; CDR3aa: CASSFHFNSNTGELFF
v_gene: TRBV30; d_gene: -; abundance: few; len: 14; j_gene: TRBJ2-3; CDR3nt: TGTGCCTGGAGTCTTTTAGCGCAGACAGATACGCAGTATTTT; CDR3aa: CAWSLLAQTDTQYF
v_gene: TRBV6-1; d_gene: -; abundance: few; len: 15; j_gene: TRBJ2-5; CDR3nt: TGTGCCAGCAGTGAAGTTCCCTGGCGACAAGAGACCCAGTACTTC; CDR3aa: CASSEVPWRQETQYF
v_gene: TRBV27; d_gene: -; abundance: -; len: 13; j_gene: TRBJ1-1; CDR3nt: TGTGCCAGCAGTTTCCTCGACAGGACTGAAGCTTTCTTT; CDR3aa: CASSFLDRTEAFF
v_gene: TRBV6-6; d_gene: TRBD1; abundance: few; len: 14; j_gene: TRBJ1-5; CDR3nt: TGTGCCAGCGGCCGGACAGGGTTCAATCAGCCCCAGCATTTT; CDR3aa: CASGRTGFNQPQHF
v_gene: TRBV6-2/TRBV6-3; d_gene: -; abundance: few; len: 15; j_gene: TRBJ2-1; CDR3nt: TGTGCCAGCAGTACCGCCCGGACTGCCTACAATGAGCAGTTCTTC; CDR3aa: CASSTARTAYNEQFF
v_gene: TRBV6-6; d_gene: -; abundance: -; len: 12; j_gene: TRBJ1-5; CDR3nt: TGTGCCAGCACTACTGAGGTTCAGCCCCAGCATTTT; CDR3aa: CASTTEVQPQHF